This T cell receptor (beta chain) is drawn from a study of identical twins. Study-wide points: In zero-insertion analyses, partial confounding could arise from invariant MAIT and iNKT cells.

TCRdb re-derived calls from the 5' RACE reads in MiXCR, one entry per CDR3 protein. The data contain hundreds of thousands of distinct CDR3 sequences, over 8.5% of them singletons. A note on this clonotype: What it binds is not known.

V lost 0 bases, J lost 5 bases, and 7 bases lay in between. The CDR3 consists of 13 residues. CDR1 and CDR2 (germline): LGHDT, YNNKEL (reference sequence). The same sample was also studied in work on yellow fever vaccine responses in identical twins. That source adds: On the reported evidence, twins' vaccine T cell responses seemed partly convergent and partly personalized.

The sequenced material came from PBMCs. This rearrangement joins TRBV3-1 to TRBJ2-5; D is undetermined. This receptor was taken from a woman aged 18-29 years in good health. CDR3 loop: CASSQDLDETQYF. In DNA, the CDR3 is TGTGCCAGCAGCCAAGATTTGGACGAGACCCAGTACTTC.